Shown below are 13 T cell receptor beta chains from a single sample sequenced in a study of human T cells and chemical hapten exposure (dated by TCRdb to about 2021). This specimen's time point label, interpreted: healthy volunteer bleed at 2 weeks. Total RNA was extracted from unfractionated whole blood collected in Tempus Blood RNA tubes. The library was produced with RACE. Reads for this sample came from a NextSeq 500. In TCRdb, the public reads were trimmed at Q25 with fastp and aligned with MiXCR, with productive beta chains retained. Rows with a matching CDR3 protein are joined into one entry that keeps the most common DNA and genes. Present in this sample are 100,000 to 150,000 distinct CDR3 sequences, approximately 9.1% of which were seen just once. The leading ten clones occupy 1.5% to 2% of the sample. Sequencing was carried out using whole blood. These TCRs come from a male donor in good health. Some clones in this sample may be carry-over from other donors' samples.

The V gene is TRBV12-3 or TRBV12-4, the J gene TRBJ1-1; no firm D call. CDR3 length: 14 residues. The V gene lost 2 bases and the J gene lost 3 bases, with 10 bases spanning the gap. Here the CDR3 reads CASSLFLGDTEAFF. CDR3 bases: TGTGCCAGCAGTTTATTTTTAGGTGACACTGAAGCTTTCTTT.

The V call is TRBV7-9, the J call TRBJ1-1; D is perhaps TRBD1 (5 bases). The CDR3 has 16 residues. The ends were cut back, 2 bases at V and 3 bases at J, with 16 bases in the middle. Germline CDR1 SEHNR, CDR2 FQNEAQ (reference sequence). CDR3 amino acids: CASSLSLRQGDTEAFF. The CDR3 region has the DNA TGTGCCAGCAGCTTATCCCTGAGGCAAGGGGACACTGAAGCTTTCTTT.

The V and J genes are TRBV7-9 and TRBJ2-7; maybe TRBD1 (5 bases). The V end lost 1 base, the J end lost 3 bases, and 19 bases lay between the germline ends. CDR3 length equals 17 residues. Germline lookup yields CDR1 SEHNR and CDR2 FQNEAQ (reference sequence). CDR3 sequence: CASSLEGWGQMSYEQYF. The CDR3 DNA is TGTGCCAGCAGCTTAGAGGGGTGGGGCCAGATGAGCTACGAGCAGTACTTC.

DNA for the CDR3: TGTGCCATCAGTGAACGGAGCACAGATACGCAGTATTTT. It specifies CAISERSTDTQYF. J is TRBJ2-3 and V is TRBV10-3; D is unresolved. There are 13 residues in the CDR3. Per germline, CDR1 ENHRY and CDR2 SYGVKD. The V end was cut by 3 bases, the J end by 0 bases, with 4 bases between.

The sample holds a few counts of this clonotype. The chain is built from TRBV19 and TRBJ1-1; tentatively, D is TRBD1 (6 bases). Germline values: CDR1 LNHDA, CDR2 SQIVND (reference sequence). This CDR3 comprises 14 residues. Trimming pared 7 bases from V and 5 bases from J, leaving 17 bases between. CDR3: CASTPRGGSTEAFF. CDR3 nucleotides: TGTGCCAGTACCCCACGGGGGGGCTCTACTGAAGCTTTCTTT.

For this clonotype: Germline and junction disagree at one end, which may indicate a read error. The V and J genes are TRBV20-1 and TRBJ2-3; D is ambiguous. Germline V gene data show CDR1 as DFQATT and CDR2 as SNEGSKA (reference sequence). The CDR3 spans 11 residues. CDR3 in DNA: TGCAGTGCCAGAGCCTTGGATACGCAGTATTTT. Encoded protein: CSARALDTQYF.

This clonotype was counted only a few times. This rearrangement joins TRBV15 to TRBJ2-7, with D tentatively TRBD1 (6 bases). V was pared by 0 bases and J by 0 bases, with 12 bases between. The CDR3 sequence is 16 residues long. The germline gives CDR1 LNHNV, CDR2 YYDKDF (reference sequence). The CDR3 region has the DNA TGTGCCACCAGCAGAGAGGCAGGGGACAACTCCTACGAGCAGTACTTC. Translated, it gives CATSREAGDNSYEQYF.

The sample holds many counts of this clonotype. The chain employs TRBV4-3 and TRBJ2-2; 10 nucleotides agree with TRBD1. This CDR3 has 16 amino acids. From germline, CDR1 is LGHNA and CDR2 YSLEER. Losses at the gene ends were 4 bases for V and 0 bases for J; bases not matched to a gene: 2. The CDR3 DNA reads as TGCGCCAGCAGCCGCGGACAGGGGGCGAACACCGGGGAGCTGTTTTTT. It translates to CASSRGQGANTGELFF.

The chain uses TRBV7-9 and TRBJ2-2; 9 nucleotides line up with TRBD1. Trimming cost V 5 bases and J 3 bases; bases outside gene matches: 4. Germline CDR1 is SEHNR and CDR2 is FQNEAQ (reference sequence). CDR3 size: 15 residues. The CDR3 here is CASSEQGAHTGELFF. As DNA, the CDR3 is TGTGCCAGCAGCGAACAGGGGGCGCACACCGGGGAGCTGTTTTTT.

This clonotype was counted a few times. This chain joins TRBV18 and TRBJ2-6; 7 bases are a match to TRBD1. V was clipped by 2 bases and J by 0 bases; unmatched bases: 7. The CDR3 is made up of 18 amino acids. The germline V gene has CDR1 KGHSH and CDR2 LQKENI. The CDR3 DNA reads TGTGCCAGCTCACCATTCGACAGGGCAGGCTCTGGGGCCAACGTCCTGACTTTC. The encoded protein is CASSPFDRAGSGANVLTF.

This clonotype was recorded many times. The chain links TRBV6-6 to TRBJ2-1; no definite D call. V lost 0 bases and J 4 bases, leaving 4 bases between the germline ends. Germline-derived CDR1 and CDR2 are MNHNY and SVGAGI (reference sequence). CDR3 length: 13 residues. The CDR3 DNA reads TGTGCCAGCAGTTACTCACTATACAATGAGCAGTTCTTC. This sequence encodes CASSYSLYNEQFF.

This clonotype has at least ten counts. The chain combines TRBV10-3 with TRBJ1-1; unclear D gene. The CDR3 length is 16 residues. Germline assignment: CDR1 ENHRY and CDR2 SYGVKD. Trimming took 4 bases from V and 1 from J, leaving 16 bases between them. CDR3: CAISASMERQNTEAFF. The CDR3 DNA reads TGTGCCATCAGTGCCTCCATGGAACGCCAGAACACTGAAGCTTTCTTT.

The rearrangement uses TRBV4-1 and TRBJ1-1, with 8 bases matching TRBD1. Germline trimming cut 0 bases from V and 6 bases from J; bases unmatched to any gene: 9. The CDR3 is made up of 16 amino acids. In germline, CDR1 is MGHRA, CDR2 YSYEKL. The CDR3 DNA sequence: TGCGCCAGCAGCCAAGATAGGTCCCAGGGGGCCTCTGAAGCTTTCTTT. It specifies CASSQDRSQGASEAFF.